These 25 T cell receptor beta chains were all obtained from the same sample, sequenced in a study of blood T cells in healthy people across ages. A second PCR, run for about 7 to 11 cycles, used a sample-barcoded 5' primer plus a J-beta primer mix. MiXCR was run by TCRdb on the 5' RACE reads, yielding one entry per CDR3 protein. The sample lists 850,000 to 1,100,000 distinct CDR3 sequences; more than 30% were seen once. Material: blood. Source of these receptors: a man between 18 and 29 years old in good health.

Details on this clonotype: Relative to the germline gene, one junction end is altered; a read error may explain this. The rearrangement uses TRBV12-3 or TRBV12-4 and TRBJ1-5; 9 positions match TRBD1. The CDR3 runs to 15 residues. DNA of the CDR3: TGTGCCAGCACCCGGACAGGGGAATTTTGGCAGCCCCTGCATTTT. This sequence encodes CASTRTGEFWQPLHF.

J is TRBJ1-1 and V is TRBV25-1; 7 bases fit TRBD1. Trimming cost V 11 bases and J 6 bases; bases outside gene matches: 15. CDR1 is MGHDK, CDR2 SYGVNS, per germline. The CDR3 length is 14 residues. The CDR3 protein is CASFGDSVVSEAFF. In DNA form, the CDR3 reads TGTGCCTCTTTCGGGGACAGCGTGGTTTCTGAAGCTTTCTTT.

This chain uses TRBV7-2 with TRBJ1-1; 7 bases map to TRBD1. The germline CDR1 and CDR2 sequences are SGHTA and FQGNSA. After removal of 4 bases from V and 6 bases from J, the junction contained 11 bases not matched to a gene. The CDR3 is 15 residues long. CDR3: CASSYQTGKGAEAFF. The CDR3 DNA sequence: TGTGCCAGCAGCTACCAGACAGGGAAAGGAGCTGAAGCTTTCTTT.

This clonotype appeared a few times. This sequence joins TRBV4-3 and TRBJ2-1, with D perhaps TRBD2 (7 bases). Trimming stripped 0 bases from V and 2 bases from J, with 14 bases between. The CDR3 spans 17 residues. Germline loops: CDR1 LGHNA, CDR2 YSLEER. Written as DNA, the CDR3 is TGCGCCAGCAGCCAAGATGGACGGGGGGCTCCCTACAATGAGCAGTTCTTC. Translating gives CASSQDGRGAPYNEQFF.

Regarding this clonotype: Given a much more abundant clone one base away, this may be a read error. The rearrangement uses TRBV29-1 and TRBJ2-1, with 11 bases aligning to TRBD1. J was trimmed by 4 bases and V by 5 bases; bases with no gene match: 13. The CDR3 sequence is 17 residues long. Germline assignment: CDR1 SQVTM and CDR2 ANQGSEA. In DNA, the CDR3 is TGCAGCGTTCCGGGACAGGGGGATAGGTGGGGATACAATGAGCAGTTCTTC. It specifies CSVPGQGDRWGYNEQFF.

A few counts support this clonotype. The V and J genes are TRBV2 and TRBJ1-4; D gene uncertain. Between the trimmed V and J ends, which lost 2 bases and 8 bases, there was a span of 6 bases. Germline assignment: CDR1 SNHLY and CDR2 FYNNEI. The CDR3 is 12 residues long. Here the CDR3 DNA reads TGTGCCAGCAGTGAACAAGTCGAAAAACTGTTTTTT. Residues: CASSEQVEKLFF.

This clonotype has a handful of counts. The chain combines TRBV24-1 with TRBJ2-1, with D maybe TRBD1 (6 bases). The CDR3 length is 18 residues. In germline, CDR1 is KGHDR, CDR2 SFDVKD. V was shortened by 3 bases and J by 0 bases, with 17 bases between the two germline ends. This CDR3 reads CATSDPSGVRGSYNEQFF. CDR3 nucleotides: TGTGCCACCAGTGATCCTTCAGGGGTTCGGGGCTCCTACAATGAGCAGTTCTTC.

This sequence joins TRBV28 and TRBJ1-2; no clear D. Trimming cost V 3 bases and J 6 bases, with 11 bases left between them. CDR1 is MDHEN and CDR2 is SYDVKM in the germline V gene. The CDR3 extends over 13 amino acids. Here the CDR3 reads CASSLSDLNGYTF. For the CDR3, the DNA is TGTGCCAGCAGTTTGAGTGATTTGAATGGCTACACCTTC.

There are a few counts of this clonotype. The CDR3 DNA follows: TGCGCCAGCAGCCAGATAAAACAGGGGGCTGAAGCTTTCTTT. Its translation is CASSQIKQGAEAFF. The chain has TRBV4-1 and TRBJ1-1, with 8 bases fitting TRBD1. Germline trimming cut 3 bases from V and 6 bases from J; bases unmatched to any gene: 6. Germline CDR1 and CDR2: MGHRA and YSYEKL. CDR3 length: 14 residues.

In this sample, this clonotype turned up a few times. The chain recombines TRBV4-3 with TRBJ2-2; the D is unclear. CDR1 LGHNA and CDR2 YSLEER come from the germline V gene. This CDR3 spans 15 amino acids. V was trimmed by 0 bases and J by 9 bases, leaving 14 bases between them. The CDR3 DNA reads TGCGCCAGCAGCCAAGATCTAATAGCCGGCCGGGAGCTGTTTTTT. It codes for CASSQDLIAGRELFF.

The chain joins TRBV9 to TRBJ2-1; 8 bases fit TRBD2. Germline values: CDR1 SGDLS, CDR2 YYNGEE. The length of the CDR3 is 14 residues. With 4 bases clipped from V and 8 bases from J, the junction kept 8 bases outside the gene matches. The CDR3 sequence is CASSSPGGFDEQFF. CDR3 DNA sequence: TGTGCCAGCAGCTCTCCGGGAGGGTTTGATGAGCAGTTCTTC.

V gene TRBV20-1 combines with J gene TRBJ2-2; 8 positions match TRBD1. There are 15 residues in the CDR3. Germline V gene lookup returns CDR1 DFQATT and CDR2 SNEGSKA (reference sequence). Losses at the gene ends were 2 bases for V and 4 bases for J; bases not matched to a gene: 6. As DNA, the CDR3 is TGCAGTGCTAGACAGGGGGCAATGGGCACCGGGGAGCTGTTTTTT. It specifies CSARQGAMGTGELFF.

This chain joins TRBV2 and TRBJ1-6, with D hard to call. V dropped 3 bases and J dropped 1 base, with 7 bases sitting between them. The CDR3 is made up of 15 amino acids. Germline CDR1 SNHLY, CDR2 FYNNEI. The CDR3, as DNA: TGTGCCAGCAGTGAGGAAGGGTCCTATAATTCACCCCTCCACTTT. As protein: CASSEEGSYNSPLHF.

This clonotype was seen only a few times. The rearrangement links TRBV7-9 to TRBJ2-1, with D tentatively TRBD2 (6 bases). Gene TRBJ2-7 matches the end of the DNA better, so the J call may be wrong. The CDR3 has 15 residues. CDR1 and CDR2 (germline): SEHNR, FQNEAQ (reference sequence). Written as DNA, the CDR3 is TGTGCCAGCAGCTTAGGGGACTCCTACTACAATGAGCAGTACTTC. Translation gives CASSLGDSYYNEQYF.

This clonotype appeared a few times. The rearrangement joins TRBV12-3 or TRBV12-4 to TRBJ1-2, with TRBD1 matching over 8 bases. The trim removed 2 bases at V and 4 bases at J, leaving 6 bases unmatched. CDR3 size: 15 residues. The CDR3 DNA sequence: TGTGCCAGCAGTTTATCCCAGGGGGCGGTCTATGGCTACACCTTC. This sequence encodes CASSLSQGAVYGYTF.

The chain uses TRBV20-1 and TRBJ1-6; no clear D. V lost 6 bases and J lost 9, with 12 bases in between. Germline CDR1 is DFQATT and CDR2 is SNEGSKA (reference sequence). This CDR3 has 12 amino acids. CDR3 loop: CSAQDKLSPLHF. The CDR3 DNA reads TGCAGTGCCCAGGATAAGCTTTCACCCCTCCACTTT.

This clonotype showed up just a few times. The chain is built from TRBV6-2 or TRBV6-3 and TRBJ2-5; D not resolved. CDR1 and CDR2 (germline): MNHEY, SVGEGT. This CDR3 spans 15 amino acids. Between the trimmed V and J ends, which lost 6 bases and 0 bases, there was a span of 14 bases. The CDR3, as DNA: TGTGCCAGCAGAAGCAACTGGCCGTACCAAGAGACCCAGTACTTC. It translates to CASRSNWPYQETQYF.

This clonotype turned up a few times. The chain recombines TRBV7-2 with TRBJ2-3, with 8 bases lining up with TRBD2. The J segment lost 2 bases and the V segment lost 3 bases, leaving 7 bases of the junction unmatched. CDR1 is SGHTA, CDR2 FQGNSA, per germline. The CDR3 spans 16 residues. CDR3: CASSLDSSGATDTQYF. In DNA, the CDR3 is TGTGCCAGCAGCTTGGACAGTAGCGGGGCCACAGATACGCAGTATTTT. Drawing the rest from reference TRBV7-2 and TRBJ2-3, the complete variable domain is GAGVSQSPSNKVTEKGKDVELRCDPISGHTALYWYRQSLGQGLEFLIYFQGNSAPDKSGLPSDRFSAERTGGSVSTLTIQRTQQEDSAVYLCASSLDSSGATDTQYFGPGTRLTVL.

In its sample, this clonotype was seen many times. The chain couples TRBV7-3 to TRBJ1-1, with no clear D. V was trimmed by 5 bases and J by 1 base, leaving 8 bases between them. CDR1 SGHTA and CDR2 FQGTGA come from the germline V gene. The CDR3 has 13 residues. Here the CDR3 DNA reads TGTGCCAGCAGCCTCGACACGAACACTGAAGCTTTCTTT. It translates to CASSLDTNTEAFF.

This chain links TRBV2 with TRBJ1-4; the match to TRBD1 covers 10 bases. V trimming: 5 bases; J trimming: 0 bases; junction bases outside the gene matches: 6. CDR1 is SNHLY, CDR2 FYNNEI, per germline. The CDR3 runs 17 residues. CDR3 DNA sequence: TGTGCCAGCAGTCCTGGGGGGACAGGGGCAACTAATGAAAAACTGTTTTTT. As protein: CASSPGGTGATNEKLFF. Supplemented by reference TRBV2 and TRBJ1-4, the full variable domain reads EPEVTQTPSHQVTQMGQEVILRCVPISNHLYFYWYRQILGQKVEFLVSFYNNEISEKSEIFDDQFSVERPDGSNFTLKIRSTKLEDSAMYFCASSPGGTGATNEKLFFGSGTQLSVL.

This chain links TRBV7-2 with TRBJ2-3; unclear D gene. This CDR3 region has 14 residues. V shed 5 bases and J shed 1 base, with 10 bases lying between them. CDR1 and CDR2 (germline): SGHTA, FQGNSA. The CDR3 sequence: CASSKMTCTDTQYF. CDR3 coding DNA: TGTGCCAGCAGCAAAATGACTTGCACAGATACGCAGTATTTT.

The CDR3 bases are TGTGCCAGCAGCTCCAGACAGGCCGGAGAAAACTATGGCTACACCTTC. Residues: CASSSRQAGENYGYTF. The V gene is TRBV7-6, the J gene TRBJ1-2; a weak D match, TRBD1 (6 bases). The V end lost 4 bases, the J end lost 2 bases, and 17 bases lay between the germline ends. CDR1 SGHVS and CDR2 FNYEAQ come from the germline V gene. The length of the CDR3 is 16 residues.

There are a few counts of this clonotype. The V call is TRBV7-6, the J call TRBJ2-3, with D uncertain. V was trimmed by 1 base and J by 0 bases, leaving 8 bases between them. CDR3 length equals 15 residues. Germline V gives CDR1 SGHVS, CDR2 FNYEAQ. The CDR3 DNA is TGTGCCAGCAGCTTAGAACGAAGGAGCACAGATACGCAGTATTTT. Translation gives CASSLERRSTDTQYF.

This clonotype has a handful of counts. The chain combines TRBV11-1 with TRBJ2-5; D remains unclear. CDR1 SGHAT and CDR2 FQDESV come from the germline V gene (reference sequence). The CDR3 covers 14 residues. V was cut by 2 bases and J by 11 bases, with 18 bases left in between. CDR3 bases: TGTGCCAGCAGCTTACGCGGCTCCGTGCGGAAGCAGTACTTC. Translated, it gives CASSLRGSVRKQYF.

The V gene is TRBV20-1, the J gene TRBJ2-1; D is perhaps TRBD1 (6 bases). The germline V gene has CDR1 DFQATT and CDR2 SNEGSKA (reference sequence). This CDR3 is 12 amino acids long. Between the trimmed V and J ends, which lost 4 bases and 8 bases, there was a span of 12 bases. As DNA, the CDR3 is TGCAGTGCTAAAGTTAGGGGGTATGAGCAGTTCTTC. Protein product: CSAKVRGYEQFF.